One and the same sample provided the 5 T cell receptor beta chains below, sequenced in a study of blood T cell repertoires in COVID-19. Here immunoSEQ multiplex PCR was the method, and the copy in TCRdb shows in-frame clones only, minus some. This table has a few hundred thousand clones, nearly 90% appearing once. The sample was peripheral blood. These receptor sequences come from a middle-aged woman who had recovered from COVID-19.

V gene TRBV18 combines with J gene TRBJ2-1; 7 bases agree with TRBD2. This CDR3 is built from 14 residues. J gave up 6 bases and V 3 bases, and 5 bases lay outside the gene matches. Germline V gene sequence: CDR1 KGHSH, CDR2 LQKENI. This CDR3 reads CASSPGGYGNEQFF. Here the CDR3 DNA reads TGTGCCAGCTCACCGGGGGGGTATGGCAATGAGCAGTTCTTC.

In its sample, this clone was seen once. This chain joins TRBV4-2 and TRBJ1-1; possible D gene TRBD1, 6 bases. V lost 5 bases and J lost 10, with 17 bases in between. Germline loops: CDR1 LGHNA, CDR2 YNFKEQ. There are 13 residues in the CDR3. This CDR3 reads CASSTERGGVAFF. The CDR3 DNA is TGTGCCAGCAGCACAGAAAGGGGGGGAGTAGCTTTCTTT.

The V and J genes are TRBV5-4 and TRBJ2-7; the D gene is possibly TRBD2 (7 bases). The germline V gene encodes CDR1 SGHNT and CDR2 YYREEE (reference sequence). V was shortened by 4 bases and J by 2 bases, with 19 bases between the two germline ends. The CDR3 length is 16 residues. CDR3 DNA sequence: TGTGCCAGCAGCGGCGGGGGCCCCGGAAATACCTACGAGCAGTACTTC. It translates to CASSGGGPGNTYEQYF.

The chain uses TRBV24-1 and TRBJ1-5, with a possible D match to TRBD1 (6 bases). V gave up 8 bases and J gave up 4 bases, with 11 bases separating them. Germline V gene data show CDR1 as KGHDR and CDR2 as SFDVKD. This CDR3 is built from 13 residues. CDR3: CATKGGLNQPQHF. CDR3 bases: TGTGCCACCAAGGGGGGGCTGAATCAGCCCCAGCATTTT.

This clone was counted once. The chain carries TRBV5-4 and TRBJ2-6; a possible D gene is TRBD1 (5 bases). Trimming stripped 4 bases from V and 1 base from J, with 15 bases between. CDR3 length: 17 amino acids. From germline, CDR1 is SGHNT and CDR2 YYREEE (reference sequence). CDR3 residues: CASSDVGRGSGANVLTF. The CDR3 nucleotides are TGTGCCAGCAGCGACGTGGGTAGGGGATCTGGGGCCAACGTCCTGACTTTC.